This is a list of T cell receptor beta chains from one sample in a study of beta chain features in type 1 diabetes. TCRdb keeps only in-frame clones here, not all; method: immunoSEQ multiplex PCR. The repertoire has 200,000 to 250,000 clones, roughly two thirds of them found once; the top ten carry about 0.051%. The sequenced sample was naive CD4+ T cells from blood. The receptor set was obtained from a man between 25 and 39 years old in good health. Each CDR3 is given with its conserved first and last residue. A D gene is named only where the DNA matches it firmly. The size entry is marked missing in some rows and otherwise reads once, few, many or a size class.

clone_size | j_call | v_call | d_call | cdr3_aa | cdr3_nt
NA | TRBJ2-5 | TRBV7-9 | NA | CASSPTRAVRETQYF | TGTGCCAGCAGCCCCACTAGGGCGGTCAGAGAGACCCAGTACTTC
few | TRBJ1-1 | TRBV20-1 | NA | CSARRDISAFF | TGCAGTGCTAGACGGGACATTTCAGCTTTCTTT
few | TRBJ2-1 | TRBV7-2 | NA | CASSSGRYNEQFF | TGTGCCAGCAGTTCCGGGCGCTACAATGAGCAGTTCTTC
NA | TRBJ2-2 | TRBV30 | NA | CAWTGVVNTGELFF | TGTGCCTGGACGGGGGTTGTGAACACCGGGGAGCTGTTTTTT
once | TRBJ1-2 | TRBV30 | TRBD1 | CAWGRGLYGYTF | TGTGCCTGGGGTAGGGGGCTCTATGGCTACACCTTC
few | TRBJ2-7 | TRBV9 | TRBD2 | CASSTPTSGFVPNYEQYF | TGTGCCAGCAGCACACCAACTAGCGGGTTCGTCCCCAACTACGAGCAGTACTTC
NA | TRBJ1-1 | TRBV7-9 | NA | CASSLDPGVAFF | TGTGCCAGCAGCTTAGATCCAGGGGTGGCTTTCTTT
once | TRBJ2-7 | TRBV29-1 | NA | CSVDLGYEQYF | TGCAGCGTTGATTTGGGGTACGAGCAGTACTTC
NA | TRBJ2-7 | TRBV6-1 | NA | CASSVTSYEQYF | TGTGCCAGCAGTGTAACCAGCTACGAGCAGTACTTC
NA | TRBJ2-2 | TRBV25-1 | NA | CASSEWGGGGELFF | TGTGCCAGCAGTGAATGGGGCGGCGGAGGGGAGCTGTTTTTT
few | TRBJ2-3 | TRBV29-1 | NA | CSVGPVLGDTQYF | TGCAGCGTTGGTCCGGTACTTGGAGATACGCAGTATTTT
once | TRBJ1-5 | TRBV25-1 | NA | CASSEGGPGQPQHF | TGTGCCAGCAGTGAAGGGGGGCCAGGGCAGCCCCAGCATTTT
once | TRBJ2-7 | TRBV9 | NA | CASSVARATHEQYF | TGTGCCAGCAGCGTAGCTCGGGCTACGCACGAGCAGTACTTC
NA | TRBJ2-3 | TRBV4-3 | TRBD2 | CASSQGLAPTDTQYF | TGCGCCAGCAGCCAAGGACTAGCGCCGACAGATACGCAGTATTTT
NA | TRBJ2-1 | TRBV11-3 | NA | CASSSFQENEQFF | TGTGCCAGCAGCTCGTTTCAGGAAAATGAGCAGTTCTTC
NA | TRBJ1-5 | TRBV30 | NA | CASAEGTRPQHF | TGTGCCTCCGCCGAGGGGACACGGCCCCAGCATTTT
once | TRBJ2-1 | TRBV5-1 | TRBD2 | CASRLAGQDNEQFF | TGCGCCAGCAGACTAGCGGGTCAAGACAATGAGCAGTTCTTC
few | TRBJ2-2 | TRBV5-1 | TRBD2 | CASSGTSGRRNTGELFF | TGCGCCAGCAGCGGGACTAGCGGGAGGAGAAACACCGGGGAGCTGTTTTTT
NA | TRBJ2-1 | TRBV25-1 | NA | CASSGATWQFF | TGTGCCAGCAGTGGGGCCACATGGCAGTTCTTC
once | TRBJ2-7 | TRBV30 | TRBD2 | CAWIPRLAGVYRDEQYF | TGTGCCTGGATTCCAAGACTAGCGGGAGTATATAGAGACGAGCAGTACTTC
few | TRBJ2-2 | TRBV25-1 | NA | CASSPRPTGELFF | TGTGCCAGCAGTCCCCGTCCTACCGGGGAGCTGTTTTTT
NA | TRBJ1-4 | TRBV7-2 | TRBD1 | CASSLRTGNEKLFF | TGTGCCAGCAGCCTTCGGACAGGGAATGAAAAACTGTTTTTT
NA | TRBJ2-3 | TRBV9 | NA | CASSPPRHDTQYF | TGTGCCAGCAGCCCCCCGAGACACGATACGCAGTATTTT
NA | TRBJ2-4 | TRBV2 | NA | CASNVQKNIQYF | TGTGCCAGCAATGTCCAGAAAAACATTCAGTACTTC
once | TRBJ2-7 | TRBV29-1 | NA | CSVVQQGAYEQYF | TGCAGCGTTGTCCAACAGGGAGCCTACGAGCAGTACTTC
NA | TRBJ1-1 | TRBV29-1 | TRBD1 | CSVGQGSTEAFF | TGCAGCGTTGGACAGGGTTCCACTGAAGCTTTCTTT
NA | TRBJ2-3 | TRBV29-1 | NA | CSVELQTDTQYF | TGCAGCGTTGAGCTACAGACAGATACGCAGTATTTT
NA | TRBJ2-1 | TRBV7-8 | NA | CASSLDGSVYNEQFF | TGTGCCAGCAGCTTAGACGGGAGTGTATACAATGAGCAGTTCTTC
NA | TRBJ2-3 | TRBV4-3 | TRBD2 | CASSQDHDSGRASTDTQYF | TGCGCCAGCAGCCAAGATCACGATAGCGGGAGGGCCTCGACAGATACGCAGTATTTT
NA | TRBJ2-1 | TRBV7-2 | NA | CASSLSFSSYNEQFF | TGTGCCAGCAGCCTCTCTTTTAGCTCCTACAATGAGCAGTTCTTC
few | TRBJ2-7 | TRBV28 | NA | CASSLLGYEQYF | TGTGCCAGCAGTTTATTGGGGTACGAGCAGTACTTC
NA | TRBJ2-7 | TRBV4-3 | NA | CASSQGGDTMVYEQYF | TGCGCCAGCAGCCAAGGAGGCGACACGATGGTCTACGAGCAGTACTTC
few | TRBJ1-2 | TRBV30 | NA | CAWSVGGAGGYTF | TGTGCCTGGAGTGTAGGAGGGGCCGGCGGCTACACCTTC
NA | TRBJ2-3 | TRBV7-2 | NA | CASSLGQSTDTQYF | TGTGCCAGCAGCTTAGGACAGTCCACAGATACGCAGTATTTT
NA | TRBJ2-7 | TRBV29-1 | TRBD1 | CSVVLTGEEQYF | TGCAGCGTGGTGCTGACAGGGGAGGAGCAGTACTTC
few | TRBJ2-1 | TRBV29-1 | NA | CSVELREQFF | TGCAGCGTTGAGCTTAGAGAGCAGTTCTTC
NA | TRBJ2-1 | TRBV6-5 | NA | CATTRGNEQFF | TGTGCCACGACTAGGGGCAATGAGCAGTTCTTC
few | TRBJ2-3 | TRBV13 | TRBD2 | CASSQAGLAGADTQYF | TGTGCCAGCAGTCAGGCGGGGCTAGCGGGAGCAGATACGCAGTATTTT
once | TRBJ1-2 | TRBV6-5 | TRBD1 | CASSPQGDIYGYTF | TGTGCCAGCAGCCCACAGGGGGACATTTATGGCTACACCTTC
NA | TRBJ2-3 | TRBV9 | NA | CASSVLSGGLDTQYF | TGTGCCAGCAGCGTACTTAGCGGCGGGTTAGATACGCAGTATTTT
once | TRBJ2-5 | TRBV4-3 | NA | CASSQGGRLRETQYF | TGCGCCAGCAGCCAAGGGGGGAGACTACGGGAGACCCAGTACTTC
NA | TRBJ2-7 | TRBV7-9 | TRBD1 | CASSSLPDRAYEQYF | TGTGCCAGCAGCTCCCTACCGGACAGGGCCTACGAGCAGTACTTC
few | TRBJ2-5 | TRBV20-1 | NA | CSAESLETQYF | TGCAGTGCAGAAAGTTTGGAGACCCAGTACTTC
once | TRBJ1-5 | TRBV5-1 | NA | CASSLEGNNQPQHF | TGCGCCAGCAGCTTGGAGGGGAACAATCAGCCCCAGCATTTT
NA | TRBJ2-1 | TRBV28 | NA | CASSSKGHSYNEQFF | TGTGCCAGCAGTTCGAAGGGACACTCCTACAATGAGCAGTTCTTC
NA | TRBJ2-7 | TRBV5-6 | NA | CASSLELAHEQYF | TGTGCCAGCAGCTTGGAATTGGCCCACGAGCAGTACTTC
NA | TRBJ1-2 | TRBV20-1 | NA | CSVSGFGYTF | TGCAGTGTTTCAGGGTTTGGCTACACCTTC
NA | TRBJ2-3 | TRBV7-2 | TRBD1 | CASSLALTGGTDTQYF | TGTGCCAGCAGCTTAGCGTTGACAGGGGGTACAGATACGCAGTATTTT